This section outlines one T cell receptor (beta chain) sequence together with its context. It lacks a known antigen. No much larger clone exists at a distance of one base, and base qualities are not known. This sample stems from a study of graft-versus-host responses after intestinal transplantation (dated by TCRdb to the early 2020s). Turning to the overall study: The transplants that recipients received were multivisceral, liver-intestinal, or isolated intestinal. Every recipient was given anti-thymocyte globulin induction, then maintenance tacrolimus and steroids for approximately 3 years. Graft-versus-host and host-versus-graft alloreactive T cell clones were tracked in the graft, circulation and bone marrow after intestinal transplantation using bulk TCR-beta CDR3 sequencing. Alloreactive clones were identified by sequencing pre-transplant mixed lymphocyte reaction products and comparing them with unstimulated pre-transplant donor and recipient T cells. A cohort of about two dozen intestinal transplant recipients, including one retransplant, was enrolled, and 3 patients lacking pretransplant specimens were excluded. Donor T cell macrochimerism was defined as a peak of at least 4% donor T cells among recipient peripheral blood mononuclear cells. Instead of going to the commercial service, samples from a few later patients were sequenced in-house on an Illumina MiSeq and processed with MiXCR.

Including the terminal cysteine and phenylalanine, the CDR3 comprises 15 residues. The DNA shown is the 45-base CDR3, in frame from base 1. V is clipped by 1 base and J by 3 bases, and the sequence between their germline boundaries is 13 bases long. As encoded in the germline V gene, CDR1 is SGHAT while CDR2 is FQNNGV. Beyond this particular receptor, the publication reports: Conclusions were limited by the relatively low number and heterogeneity of intestinal transplant patients. Early after transplant, peak levels of circulating GvH clones were found to be associated with declines in HvG clones. In the allografts of patients with donor T cell macrochimerism, GvH to HvG T cell clonal ratios were high. GvH clones were detected in recipient bone marrow, and some appeared earlier in ileal mucosa or blood, consistent with an intestinal mucosal origin.

Library preparation was by the immunoSEQ multiplex PCR assay. For most patients, genomic DNA was isolated with the Qiagen DNeasy Blood and Tissue Kit and sent frozen to Adaptive Biotechnologies for TCR sequencing. High-throughput TCR-beta CDR3 sequencing of genomic DNA from most patients was performed by Adaptive Biotechnologies. Per the authors' processing: TCR sequencing data for around 20 patients were retrieved from Adaptive's ImmunoSEQ software; a few other patients were processed with MiXCR and VDJtools. CD4 versus CD8 sorting errors were corrected by removing sequences found in both subsets at a frequency ratio below 5:1. Because the origin of CDR3 nucleotide sequences shared between donor and recipient could not be assigned, those sequences were removed. To count as alloreactive, a clone needed at least 2-fold expansion over unstimulated cells and a minimum CFSE-low frequency of 0.002% (template counts) or 0.001% (read counts). Mappable clones were those detected in sequenced pre-transplant spleen, lymph node, or MLR CFSE-low populations of the donor or recipient. Cumulative frequency of alloreactive clones was calculated as a percentage of all sequences weighted by copy number. Entries here come from immuneACCESS through TCRdb and include only in-frame sequences with V and J called. Some clones fail to appear in such tables; in the studies checked, an unresolved V gene covers under half of the shortfall, and the cause of the remainder is unknown. V, J and clone size derive from that table, while D and trimming were established from the DNA sequence. For this sample the table gives 25,000 to 35,000 clones, of which roughly 80% were detected only once. The ten largest account for around a fifth of the sample.

This specimen's time point label, per the study, means: cells obtained before transplantation from donor or recipient. CD3+CD4+ and CD3+CD8+ populations were FACS-sorted from unstimulated pre-transplant donor and recipient cells taken from spleen or lymph nodes. The receptor's source is a human donor who received an intestinal transplant. The sequence links TRBV11-2 to TRBJ2-7; TRBD1 might be the D gene, on 7 matching bases. The sequences come from unstimulated CD8+ T cells sorted from spleen or lymph node cells, collected before intestinal transplant. CDR3 loop: CASSLVGGTDYEQYF. In nucleotide form, the sequence is TGTGCCAGCAGCTTAGTAGGCGGGACAGACTACGAGCAGTACTTC.